The entry below describes one TCR beta chain. Its target is unknown. This record belongs to a study of OX40 agonist ivuxolimab in advanced cancers. Whole-study context: Three patients got partial responses; one had hepatocellular carcinoma and two had cutaneous melanoma. Study-wide findings and caveats: More expanded clones were found, on average, in CD8+ than in CD4+ T cells.

CDR3 length: 13 residues. V was clipped by 1 base and J by 7 bases, with 5 bases between them. The germline V gene has CDR1 WNHNN and CDR2 SYGVQD (reference sequence). Measured with immunoSEQ multiplex PCR; TCRdb has only the in-frame clones, and not every one. The data hold fewer than 60,000 clones, with 82% observed a single time. This material consisted of CD4+ or CD8+ T cells sorted from blood, taken in a trial of the OX40 agonist ivuxolimab. The TCR sequence derives from an adult with an advanced solid tumor such as melanoma, head and neck, liver or kidney cancer. This sequence joins TRBV10-1 and TRBJ1-6; no clear D gene. CDR3 DNA sequence: TGCGCCAGCAGTGAGTTGGGGAATTCACCCCTCCACTTT. Encoded protein: CASSELGNSPLHF.